Reported below is one TCR beta chain. In germline, CDR1 is SGDLS, CDR2 YYNGEE. V lost 4 bases and J lost 5, with 18 bases in between. This CDR3 contains 15 residues. Original methodology: Estimation of nucleated cell counts relied on the amplification of reference gene primers. The protocol was immunoSEQ multiplex PCR, while the TCRdb copy is restricted to in-frame clones and leaves out a portion. D and trimming come from the DNA, and the V and J calls and clone size come from that table. The sample carries 55,000 to 80,000 clones, more than 75% recorded once. These data are taken from a study of blood T cell repertoires in COVID-19. Overall study: Acute-phase and convalescent COVID-19 samples originated in the United States, Italy and Spain. T cells, B-cell-depleted T cells, or PBMCs provided the cDNA or gDNA that served as material.

The chain carries TRBV9 and TRBJ1-1, with a tentative D call TRBD1 (6 bases). This TCR was recovered from a human donor in a cohort sampled during active COVID-19. Input material: peripheral blood. The CDR3 loop reads CASSPRLQGGTEAFF. CDR3 nucleotide sequence: TGTGCCAGCAGCCCCAGGTTACAGGGAGGGACTGAAGCTTTCTTT. Filled out from reference TRBV9 and TRBJ1-1, the complete variable domain reads DSGVTQTPKHLITATGQRVTLRCSPRSGDLSVYWYQQSLDQGLQFLIQYYNGEERAKGNILERFSAQQFPDLHSELNLSSLELGDSALYFCASSPRLQGGTEAFFGQGTRLTVV.